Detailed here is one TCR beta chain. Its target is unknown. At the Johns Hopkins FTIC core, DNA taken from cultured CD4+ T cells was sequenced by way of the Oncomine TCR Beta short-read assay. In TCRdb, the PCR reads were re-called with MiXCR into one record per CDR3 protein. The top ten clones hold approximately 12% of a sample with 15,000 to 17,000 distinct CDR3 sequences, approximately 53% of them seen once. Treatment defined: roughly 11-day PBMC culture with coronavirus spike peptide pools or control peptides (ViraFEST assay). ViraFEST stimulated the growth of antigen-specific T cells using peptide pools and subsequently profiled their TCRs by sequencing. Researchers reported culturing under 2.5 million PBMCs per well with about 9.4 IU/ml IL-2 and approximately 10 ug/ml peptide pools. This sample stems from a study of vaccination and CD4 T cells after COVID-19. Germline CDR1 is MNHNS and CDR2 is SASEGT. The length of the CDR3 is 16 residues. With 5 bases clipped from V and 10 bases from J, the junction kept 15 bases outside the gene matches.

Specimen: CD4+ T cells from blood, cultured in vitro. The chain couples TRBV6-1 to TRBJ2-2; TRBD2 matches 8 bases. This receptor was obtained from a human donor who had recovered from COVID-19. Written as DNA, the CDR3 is TGTGCCAGCAGTCCATGGAGCGGGGGTACCTCTCAGGAGCTGTTTTTT. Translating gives CASSPWSGGTSQELFF.